This entry lists 24 T cell receptor beta chains sequenced from one sample in a study of blood T cell repertoires in COVID-19. TCRdb's copy holds only in-frame clones and misses some; the assay was immunoSEQ multiplex PCR. Among fewer than 400,000 clones listed, more than 75% were seen once. The sequencing sample was made of peripheral blood. These receptors all stem from a human donor in a cohort sampled during active COVID-19.

This clone was counted between two and nine times. The chain links TRBV19 to TRBJ1-4, with a weak D call TRBD1 (6 bases). Germline assignment: CDR1 LNHDA and CDR2 SQIVND (reference sequence). The CDR3 extends over 17 amino acids. Trimming removed 1 base at V and 7 bases at J, with 19 bases between. CDR3 bases: TGTGCCAGTAGTATAGCCCGGGGCGGGGGCGTCGGTGAAAAACTGTTTTTT. It translates to CASSIARGGGVGEKLFF.

CDR3 residues: CASSTTQVNMNTEAFF. The CDR3 DNA reads TGTGCCAGCAGCACCACACAGGTCAACATGAACACTGAAGCTTTCTTT. The chain uses TRBV5-4 and TRBJ1-1; perhaps TRBD1 as D (5 bases). This CDR3 region has 16 residues. V shed 4 bases and J shed 0 bases, with 16 bases lying between them. Germline CDR1 and CDR2: SGHNT and YYREEE (reference sequence).

The gene calls are TRBV6-5 and TRBJ2-3; TRBD1 matches at 8 bases. The CDR3 consists of 15 residues. V shed 6 bases, J shed 4 bases, and the junction held 9 bases outside the gene matches. Germline V gene sequence: CDR1 MNHEY, CDR2 SVGAGI. CDR3 loop: CASSFGQGGADTQYF. DNA for the CDR3: TGTGCCAGCAGCTTCGGACAGGGAGGTGCAGATACGCAGTATTTT.

This clone showed up just a few times. The chain is built from TRBV19 and TRBJ1-4; 12 bases align to TRBD1. This CDR3 has 19 amino acids. J lost 7 bases, V lost 7 bases, and 19 bases had no gene match. Germline V lookup: CDR1 LNHDA, CDR2 SQIVND (reference sequence). The CDR3 sequence is CASTTTWGQGAPLSEKLFF. DNA for the CDR3: TGTGCCAGTACAACCACTTGGGGACAGGGGGCCCCGCTAAGTGAAAAACTGTTTTTT.

V is TRBV2 and J is TRBJ1-6; D is uncertain. From germline, CDR1 is SNHLY and CDR2 FYNNEI. Between the trimmed V and J ends, which lost 4 bases and 7 bases, there was a span of 14 bases. The CDR3 runs 15 residues. This CDR3 reads CASSVRGVENSPLHF. The CDR3 DNA follows: TGTGCCAGCAGTGTTCGCGGGGTGGAGAATTCACCCCTCCACTTT.

This chain connects TRBV19 to TRBJ2-4, with D possibly TRBD1 on 5 matching bases. Trimming took 6 bases from V and 1 from J, leaving 13 bases between them. The CDR3 contains 15 residues. The V gene's germline CDR1 is LNHDA and CDR2 SQIVND (reference sequence). The CDR3 DNA reads TGTGCCAGTAGCGCCAGGGTTGTCGCCAAAAACATTCAGTACTTC. It translates to CASSARVVAKNIQYF.

V and J are TRBV29-1 and TRBJ2-2; a weak D match, TRBD2 (6 bases). The germline V gene has CDR1 SQVTM and CDR2 ANQGSEA. The CDR3 runs 14 residues. V lost 6 bases and J lost 0, with 11 bases in between. The CDR3: CSVGGTSNTGELFF. CDR3 sequence (DNA): TGCAGCGTCGGGGGTACATCGAACACCGGGGAGCTGTTTTTT.

V gene TRBV6-6 combines with J gene TRBJ1-2; a possible D gene is TRBD1 (6 bases). Trimming removed 5 bases at V and 0 bases at J, with 16 bases between. The CDR3 consists of 16 residues. Per germline, CDR1 MNHNY and CDR2 SVGAGI (reference sequence). Written as DNA, the CDR3 is TGTGCCAGCAGTCTTAGCAGGGGCCTAGCTAACTATGGCTACACCTTC. Its translation: CASSLSRGLANYGYTF.

The gene calls are TRBV11-1 and TRBJ2-5, with 7 bases lining up with TRBD2. V dropped 5 bases and J dropped 5; count of bases not matched to a gene: 14. The CDR3 is 16 amino acids. Germline loops: CDR1 SGHAT, CDR2 FQDESV (reference sequence). This CDR3 is CASSPNPGQGGETQYF. For the CDR3, the DNA is TGTGCCAGCAGCCCCAACCCCGGGCAGGGAGGGGAGACCCAGTACTTC.

This clone appeared once. The rearrangement joins TRBV7-5 to TRBJ1-2; TRBD1 is the table's D call and was not checked against the DNA. TRBV7-5 corresponds to a pseudogene. The CDR3 runs 15 residues. Here the CDR3 DNA reads TGTGCCAGAAGCTCCTCTGATTCAGGTTGCTATGGCTACACCTTC. This codes for CARSSSDSGCYGYTF.

The chain has TRBV19 and TRBJ2-3; the match to TRBD1 covers 9 bases. CDR1 and CDR2 from the germline V gene are LNHDA and SQIVND (reference sequence). The CDR3 totals 13 residues. The V gene end was trimmed by 8 bases and the J gene end by 4 bases; junction bases not matched to a gene: 4. CDR3 amino acids: CASRDRVADTQYF. In nucleotides, the CDR3 is TGTGCCAGTCGGGACAGGGTAGCAGATACGCAGTATTTT.

The rearrangement uses TRBV28 and TRBJ1-2; D is perhaps TRBD1 (6 bases). Between the trimmed V and J ends, which lost 3 bases and 9 bases, there was a span of 11 bases. In germline, CDR1 is MDHEN, CDR2 SYDVKM. The CDR3 consists of 12 residues. The CDR3 DNA follows: TGTGCCAGCAGTTTGGGGGGGCATAGCTACACCTTC. It encodes CASSLGGHSYTF.

V and J are TRBV6-5 and TRBJ1-2; perhaps TRBD1 as D (6 bases). CDR3 length: 15 residues. Germline V gene data show CDR1 as MNHEY and CDR2 as SVGAGI. The V and J ends lost 0 bases and 5 bases respectively, with 13 bases between them. The CDR3 DNA follows: TGTGCCAGCAGTTACTCGAGATGGACAGCGTATGGCTACACCTTC. As protein: CASSYSRWTAYGYTF.

V gene TRBV5-4 combines with J gene TRBJ1-1; a possible D gene is TRBD1 (5 bases). The germline gives CDR1 SGHNT, CDR2 YYREEE (reference sequence). V lost 1 base and J lost 0, with 10 bases in between. This CDR3 has 15 residues. CDR3 nucleotides: TGTGCCAGCAGCTTGATAAGGGGATTGAACACTGAAGCTTTCTTT. Translated: CASSLIRGLNTEAFF.

The rearrangement joins TRBV4-1 to TRBJ2-1; 7 bases are shared with TRBD1. The CDR3 runs to 13 residues. V was clipped by 6 bases and J by 9 bases; unmatched bases: 8. CDR1 and CDR2 from the germline V gene are MGHRA and YSYEKL. CDR3 DNA sequence: TGCGCCAGCAGTCTACGACAGGGTGGTGAGCAGTTCTTC. Its translation: CASSLRQGGEQFF.

The count of this clone is one. The V call is TRBV6-5, the J call TRBJ2-1; 7 bases map to TRBD2. The V and J ends lost 7 bases and 3 bases, in that order; junction bases with no gene match: 9. Germline CDR1 is MNHEY and CDR2 is SVGAGI. CDR3 size: 15 residues. CDR3 residues: CASMAGRAGYNEQFF. Here the CDR3 DNA reads TGTGCCAGCATGGCGGGGAGGGCCGGCTACAATGAGCAGTTCTTC.

V is TRBV6-2 or TRBV6-3 and J is TRBJ2-7; D might be TRBD1 (6 bases). V lost 2 bases, J lost 4 bases, and 9 bases lay in between. Germline assignment: CDR1 MNHEY and CDR2 SVGEGT. There are 13 residues in the CDR3. The CDR3 region is CASSYRDKYEQYF. The CDR3 bases are TGTGCCAGCAGTTACCGGGACAAGTACGAGCAGTACTTC.

The chain recombines TRBV30 with TRBJ2-7, with 12 bases matching TRBD2. The germline V gene has CDR1 GTSNPN and CDR2 SVGIG (reference sequence). The CDR3 has 16 amino acids. Losses at the gene ends were 3 bases for V and 0 bases for J; bases not matched to a gene: 6. The CDR3 here is CAWSSSSGGDSYEQYF. Written as DNA, the CDR3 is TGTGCCTGGAGCTCATCTAGCGGGGGGGACTCCTACGAGCAGTACTTC.

This chain joins TRBV3-1 (or the pseudogene TRBV3-2) and TRBJ2-5; 10 bases line up with TRBD1. V lost 4 bases and J lost 1; bases outside the gene matches: 3. The CDR3 consists of 15 residues. The germline V gene encodes CDR1 LGHDT and CDR2 YNNKEL (reference sequence). The CDR3 sequence: CASSPRTGGQETQYF. CDR3 sequence (DNA): TGTGCCAGCAGCCCTCGGACAGGGGGCCAAGAGACCCAGTACTTC.

V is TRBV28 and J is TRBJ1-1; D call uncertain. The CDR3 is 14 amino acids. Germline values: CDR1 MDHEN, CDR2 SYDVKM. Trimming removed 8 bases from V and 1 base from J, with 14 bases in between. CDR3 bases: TGTGCCAGCTTCGGAGAAGCTCAGAACACTGAAGCTTTCTTT. Its translation is CASFGEAQNTEAFF.

V is TRBV28 and J is TRBJ2-7; weak D call: TRBD2 (5 bases). The CDR3 extends over 16 amino acids. Germline values: CDR1 MDHEN, CDR2 SYDVKM. Trimming cost V 7 bases and J 1 base, with 20 bases left between them. The CDR3 loop is CASTNVRGMRSYEQYF. The CDR3 region has the DNA TGTGCCAGCACTAACGTCCGAGGGATGAGGTCCTACGAGCAGTACTTC.

The chain links TRBV6-5 to TRBJ1-5; D is unresolved. The V gene's germline CDR1 is MNHEY and CDR2 SVGAGI. The V end was cut by 7 bases, the J end by 9 bases, with 13 bases between. The CDR3 sequence is 12 residues long. The CDR3 loop reads CASKRAEGPQHF. DNA of the CDR3: TGTGCCAGCAAGCGGGCCGAGGGGCCCCAGCATTTT.

The J gene is TRBJ1-1, the V gene TRBV6-5; 7 bases map to TRBD1. CDR1 and CDR2 from the germline V gene are MNHEY and SVGAGI. Trimming took 7 bases from V and 3 from J; bases not matched to a gene: 5. This CDR3 contains 13 residues. CDR3: CASKEGAYTEAFF. The DNA of the CDR3 is TGTGCCAGCAAAGAGGGGGCTTACACTGAAGCTTTCTTT.

V and J are TRBV3-1 (or the pseudogene TRBV3-2) and TRBJ1-3; D call uncertain. Germline values: CDR1 LGHDT, CDR2 YNNKEL (reference sequence). This CDR3 region has 16 residues. The V gene lost 0 bases and the J gene lost 0 bases, with 9 bases spanning the gap. The CDR3 DNA is TGTGCCAGCAGCCAAGACCGGACTAGCTCTGGAAACACCATATATTTT. Its protein is CASSQDRTSSGNTIYF.